The rows below give T cell receptor beta chains drawn from one sample of a study of regulatory T cells in long-lasting Graves disease. One entry per CDR3 protein results from TCRdb running MiXCR on the multiplex PCR reads. Found here are around 400,000 distinct CDR3 sequences, less than 25% of them singletons; the top ten hold roughly 28%. This specimen consisted of peripheral blood mononuclear cells (PBMCs), obtained when the disease was refractory, from a patient treated with antithyroid drugs. These TCRs come from a female donor with Graves disease. Each CDR3 is given without its conserved first and last residue. Each record gives: D gene, V gene, J gene, clone size, CDR3 protein. A D gene is named only where the DNA matches it firmly. Clone size is not always given. Where it is, it says once, few, many or a class for expanded clones.

NA	TRBV10-3	TRBJ1-1	few	AISDGGGNTEAF
NA	TRBV19	TRBJ1-5	NA	ASTRGGSYSNQPQH
TRBD1	TRBV27	TRBJ2-7	many	ASSFRGQGDSYEQY
NA	TRBV28	TRBJ1-1	many	ASSLFSRDWNTEAF
TRBD1	TRBV5-1	TRBJ2-5	NA	ASSTGQAQETQY
TRBD1	TRBV20-1	NA	NA	SASQIGTVVNQPQY
NA	TRBV19	TRBJ1-1	NA	ASSIEGTNTEAF
TRBD2	TRBV10-3	TRBJ2-5	NA	AIRPRLAGGEETQY
TRBD2	TRBV3-1	TRBJ2-4	many	ASSQDRASGEQIGIQY
NA	TRBV7-9	TRBJ1-1	NA	ASSLDFMNTEAF
NA	TRBV6-1	TRBJ2-1	NA	ASSQGPRNEQF
NA	TRBV7-2	NA	NA	ASSQDLRGRGAEQY
NA	TRBV2	TRBJ2-2	many	ASSRTGGGVNTGELF
NA	TRBV28	TRBJ2-2	NA	ASGSPLTAPSTGELF
NA	TRBV30	TRBJ1-1	many	AWSVMGTEAF
NA	TRBV15	TRBJ2-7	few	ATSRDGWESESYEQY
NA	TRBV3-1	TRBJ1-1	few	ASSQVPGTEAF
TRBD2	TRBV20-1	TRBJ2-4	many	SATGGEGSGNIQY
TRBD2	TRBV3-1	TRBJ2-7	few	ASSQDGTSYEQY
TRBD1	TRBV5-1	TRBJ1-2	few	ASSSGQGVPNYGYT
NA	TRBV9	TRBJ2-5	NA	ASSVEPGAGETQY
NA	TRBV24-1	TRBJ2-3	NA	ATGEGSTDTQY
TRBD1	TRBV5-1	TRBJ2-7	NA	ASRPGQGISYEQY
TRBD2	TRBV20-1	TRBJ2-5	few	SAVGRAWGTQY
TRBD1	TRBV12-3/TRBV12-4	TRBJ1-5	many	ASSLGTGPRVGNQPQH
NA	TRBV29-1	TRBJ2-5	many	SVEPRGQKETQY
NA	TRBV7-3	TRBJ2-3	many	ASSSLSGPTDTQY
TRBD1	TRBV11-2	TRBJ1-2	many	ASSLDLTGGGYT
NA	TRBV15	TRBJ1-4	few	ATSRQINEKLF
NA	TRBV2	TRBJ1-5	NA	AGSNRGNQPQH
NA	TRBV7-9	TRBJ1-1	few	ASSFQLNTEAF
NA	TRBV6-5	TRBJ2-7	NA	ASSYGSDTYEQY
NA	TRBV5-4	TRBJ2-6	NA	ASSGPQGQFGANVLT
TRBD2	TRBV15	TRBJ2-7	NA	ATSRTGTSNEQY
TRBD2	TRBV25-1	TRBJ2-1	NA	ASSVLAGGPVNEQF
NA	TRBV3-1	TRBJ1-2	many	ASTSHASRGYT
TRBD1	TRBV19	TRBJ1-1	few	AGRPQGATEAF
TRBD2	TRBV7-2	TRBJ2-7	few	ASSGDRLAGDEQY
NA	TRBV20-1	TRBJ1-5	few	SAVQGNQPQH
TRBD2	TRBV9	TRBJ2-7	NA	ASSGRLAGLGEQY
TRBD2	TRBV4-2	TRBJ2-5	NA	ASSQNGGETQY
NA	TRBV20-1	TRBJ1-5	few	SAKTGRQPQH
NA	TRBV3-1	TRBJ2-7	NA	ASSVSGTLNYEQY
TRBD1	TRBV2	TRBJ2-2	many	ASTRDRGGTGELF
NA	TRBV12-3/TRBV12-4	TRBJ1-2	many	ASSYQRSYGYT
TRBD1	TRBV6-2/TRBV6-3	TRBJ2-3	few	ASTLAGTGGVSTDTQY
NA	TRBV20-1	TRBJ1-6	NA	SAEPGGSYNSPLH
TRBD2	TRBV11-2	TRBJ2-1	NA	ASSLELAGNDEQF
NA	TRBV4-1	TRBJ2-5	NA	ASSHPGLASRETQY
TRBD2	TRBV2	TRBJ2-7	many	ASSEFRLAGSSYEQY
NA	TRBV6-2/TRBV6-3	TRBJ2-7	many	ASGGYEQY
NA	TRBV7-8	TRBJ2-1	NA	ASSFGAGSVSSYNEQF
NA	TRBV5-1	TRBJ1-1	few	ASSLLQGTSEAF
TRBD2	TRBV27	TRBJ2-5	NA	ASSISGRGGETQY
TRBD2	TRBV11-2	TRBJ2-7	many	ASSLAGGPPYEQY
NA	TRBV7-3	TRBJ2-5	many	ASSLNRAETQY
TRBD2	TRBV14	TRBJ2-7	NA	ASSHRELGGSEQY
TRBD1	TRBV30	TRBJ1-5	many	AWSVRGLSGNQPQH
TRBD2	TRBV4-3	TRBJ2-2	NA	ASSRSGLAVNTGELF
NA	TRBV5-4	TRBJ1-1	once	AGSHPLKKGWSTEAF